At least ten counts were recorded for the clone carrying this T cell receptor (beta chain). The antigen remains undetermined. Germline lookup yields CDR1 MNHEY and CDR2 SVGAGI. The CDR3 runs 12 residues. V was cut by 6 bases and J by 7 bases, with 10 bases left in between. TCRdb re-analysed the 5' RACE reads in MiXCR, keeping a single row per CDR3 protein. The sample shows approximately 34,000 distinct CDR3 sequences, approximately 8.3% of them seen only once. This sample is part of a study of T-cell memory formation after mild COVID-19. Study-level points and caveats: Detection of some responders pre-infection suggested pre-existing cross-reactive memory T cells participated. Clones that contracted from day 15 to 85 had balanced CD4/CD8; later expanders were CD4+ biased.

The TCR originated in a man aged 18 to 30 who had mild COVID-19 (a few samples of this study predate the infection). Cell type and time point are not known. This chain joins TRBV6-5 and TRBJ2-1, with D maybe TRBD1 (6 bases). Source material: PBMCs or a T cell subset sorted from them (not recorded which). The CDR3 spells CASSSDRNEQFF. Written as DNA, the CDR3 is TGTGCCAGCAGCTCCGACAGGAATGAGCAGTTCTTC.